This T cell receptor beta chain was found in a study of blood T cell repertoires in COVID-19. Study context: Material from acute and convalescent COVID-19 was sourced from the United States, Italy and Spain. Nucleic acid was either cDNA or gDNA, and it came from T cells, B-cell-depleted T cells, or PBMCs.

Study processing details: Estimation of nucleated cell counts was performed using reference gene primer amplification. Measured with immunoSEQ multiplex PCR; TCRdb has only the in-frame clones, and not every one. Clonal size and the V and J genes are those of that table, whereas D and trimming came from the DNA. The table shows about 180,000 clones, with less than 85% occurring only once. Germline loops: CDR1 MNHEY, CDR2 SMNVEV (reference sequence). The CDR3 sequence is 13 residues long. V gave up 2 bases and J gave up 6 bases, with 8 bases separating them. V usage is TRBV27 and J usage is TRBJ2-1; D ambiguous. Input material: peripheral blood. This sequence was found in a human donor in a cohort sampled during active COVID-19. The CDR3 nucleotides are TGTGCCAGCAGTTTAAGAACGGGCAATGAGCAGTTCTTC. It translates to CASSLRTGNEQFF.